Shown below are 12 T cell receptor beta chains from a single sample sequenced in a study of early T cells in non-severe SARS-CoV-2 infection. Using its own MiXCR run on the 5' RACE reads, TCRdb lists one record per CDR3 protein. The table lists tens of thousands of distinct CDR3 sequences, approximately 7.1% of them singletons, with 4.7% in the top ten. The sample taken for sequencing was whole blood. These receptors all come from an adult who was a healthcare worker with PCR-confirmed SARS-CoV-2 infection or an uninfected control (not recorded which).

The table lists this clonotype with many counts. The J gene is TRBJ2-1, the V gene TRBV7-9, with 8 bases fitting TRBD1. Germline assignment: CDR1 SEHNR and CDR2 FQNEAQ (reference sequence). After removal of 3 bases from V and 9 bases from J, the junction contained 16 bases not matched to a gene. This CDR3 comprises 17 residues. The CDR3 is CASSFMSWDRFDPEQFF. The CDR3 nucleotides are TGTGCCAGCAGCTTTATGTCGTGGGACAGGTTTGATCCTGAGCAGTTCTTC. Full variable domain (rest looked up from reference TRBV7-9 and TRBJ2-1): DTGVSQNPRHKITKRGQNVTFRCDPISEHNRLYWYRQTLGQGPEFLTYFQNEAQLEKSRLLSDRFSAERPKGSFSTLEIQRTEQGDSAMYLCASSFMSWDRFDPEQFFGPGTRLTVL.

This clonotype was observed at least ten times. V gene TRBV7-6 combines with J gene TRBJ2-7; weak D call: TRBD2 (5 bases). The germline V gene has CDR1 SGHVS and CDR2 FNYEAQ. The CDR3 is made up of 13 amino acids. V was pared by 5 bases and J by 7 bases, with 15 bases between. The CDR3 sequence is CASSLTESGEQYF. CDR3 sequence (DNA): TGTGCCAGCAGCCTAACGGAGTCGGGAGAGCAGTACTTC.

This clonotype was observed at least ten times. V usage is TRBV20-1 and J usage is TRBJ2-5; perhaps TRBD2 as D (5 bases). There are 15 residues in the CDR3. The germline V gene has CDR1 DFQATT and CDR2 SNEGSKA (reference sequence). V gave up 0 bases and J gave up 2 bases, with 13 bases separating them. CDR3 nucleotide sequence: TGCAGTGCTAGAGAGGGAAGCGGCCCTCAAGAGACCCAGTACTTC. The encoded protein is CSAREGSGPQETQYF.

A few counts support this clonotype. This chain connects TRBV12-2 to TRBJ2-7; TRBD1 was called by the table and not checked on the DNA. TRBV12-2 represents a pseudogene. The CDR3 runs 15 residues. CDR3 nucleotide sequence: TGTGCAAGTCGCTTCGGACAGGGGGTTCCCTACGAGCAGTACTTC. Translating it yields CASRFGQGVPYEQYF.

This clonotype came up a few times. The chain couples TRBV12-3 or TRBV12-4 to TRBJ2-5; D gene unclear. The ends were cut back, 3 bases at V and 5 bases at J, with 7 bases in the middle. This CDR3 region has 12 residues. Here the CDR3 DNA reads TGTGCCAGCAGTTTGGGTCTGGAGACCCAGTACTTC. Protein sequence: CASSLGLETQYF.

This clonotype was seen a few times. The chain has TRBV20-1 and TRBJ2-2; D not resolved. The CDR3 runs 14 residues. CDR1 and CDR2 (germline): DFQATT, SNEGSKA (reference sequence). V was pared by 1 base and J by 1 base, with 7 bases between. CDR3 in amino acids: CSARVGRNTGELFF. In nucleotides, the CDR3 is TGCAGTGCTAGAGTGGGCAGGAACACCGGGGAGCTGTTTTTT.

The gene calls are TRBV5-5 and TRBJ1-4, with D possibly being TRBD1 (5 bases). This CDR3 is built from 16 residues. V gave up 1 base and J gave up 0 bases, with 10 bases separating them. Germline CDR1 reads SGHKS; CDR2 reads YYEKEE (reference sequence). The CDR3 reads CASSLTGGATNEKLFF. In DNA, the CDR3 is TGTGCCAGCAGCTTGACCGGGGGTGCAACTAATGAAAAACTGTTTTTT.

This clonotype was detected a few times. The J gene is TRBJ2-7, the V gene TRBV5-6; 8 bases match TRBD1. The CDR3 spans 14 residues. Germline V gene sequence: CDR1 SGHDT, CDR2 YYEEEE. V lost 2 bases and J lost 5; bases outside the gene matches: 6. The CDR3 loop reads CASSFLGQGNEQYF. CDR3 sequence (DNA): TGTGCCAGCAGCTTCCTTGGACAGGGCAACGAGCAGTACTTC.

This clonotype has ten or more counts. This rearrangement joins TRBV3-1 to TRBJ2-1; D is ambiguous. The CDR3 runs 15 residues. V lost 4 bases, J lost 6 bases, and 16 bases lay in between. In germline, CDR1 is LGHDT, CDR2 YNNKEL (reference sequence). The CDR3 sequence is CASSPASSLSNEQFF. Written as DNA, the CDR3 is TGTGCCAGCAGCCCAGCGAGCAGCCTATCCAATGAGCAGTTCTTC.

This clonotype was detected only a few times. CDR3 sequence reads: CASSPTSNTGELFF. The DNA for the CDR3 is TGTGCCAGCAGTCCGACTAGCAACACCGGGGAGCTGTTTTTT. The V gene is TRBV12-3 or TRBV12-4, the J gene TRBJ2-2; 7 bases are shared with TRBD2. The length of the CDR3 is 14 residues. V gave up 5 bases and J gave up 2 bases; unmatched junction bases: 2.

This clonotype qualifies as medium-sized. The chain has TRBV10-2 and TRBJ2-5; 8 bases are a match to TRBD2. V trimming: 7 bases; J trimming: 5 bases; junction bases outside the gene matches: 9. Germline CDR1 is WSHSY and CDR2 is SAAADI. This CDR3 has 14 residues. CDR3 DNA sequence: TGCGCCAGCATGATACGGGGGGGCCGGGAGACCCAGTACTTC. Protein: CASMIRGGRETQYF.

This clonotype has a count of ten or more. The chain has TRBV3-1 and TRBJ2-7, with D possibly matching TRBD1 (5 bases). The V and J ends lost 2 bases and 2 bases respectively, with 10 bases between them. The CDR3 consists of 14 residues. Per germline, CDR1 LGHDT and CDR2 YNNKEL (reference sequence). This CDR3 is CASSQLSRAYEQYF. The CDR3 DNA follows: TGTGCCAGCAGCCAACTTTCCAGGGCCTACGAGCAGTACTTC.